One sample yielded the 3 T cell receptor beta chains listed below, sequenced in a study of tumor-infiltrating lymphocytes in primary liver carcinoma. cDNA specific to TCR beta was made from 450 to 650 ng of total RNA, with a constant-region primer employed for priming. TCR beta libraries came from three nested multiplex PCR rounds using slightly modified ARM-PCR. Both of the initial two PCR rounds ran for about 11 cycles and employed TRBV1-TRBV30 forward primers alongside a C-beta reverse primer. TCRdb passed the multiplex PCR reads through MiXCR, listing each CDR3 protein once. The repertoire consists of 300,000 to 400,000 distinct CDR3 sequences, with about 60% occurring once and the leading ten covering about 8.4%. The study extracted blood RNA from unsorted whole blood and also extracted germline DNA. Input material: peripheral blood. The receptors derive from a man between 35 and 55 years old with primary liver carcinoma and hepatitis B virus infection.

For this clonotype: A single base separates this from a much larger clone, so it may be a read error. V usage is TRBV6-1 and J usage is TRBJ1-5; a possible D gene is TRBD1 (5 bases). Trimming pared 2 bases from V and 4 bases from J, leaving 18 bases between. The germline V gene has CDR1 MNHNS and CDR2 SASEGT. The CDR3 covers 17 residues. For the CDR3, the DNA is TGTGCCAGCAGTGAAAGAGGGTGGGGGACGGAGAATCAGCCCCAGCATTTT. Translation gives CASSERGWGTENQPQHF.

On this clonotype: Because it lacks the conserved phenylalanine or tryptophan at the end, this CDR3 is likely a read error. The DNA is left out, because the CDR3 cannot be placed on it with certainty; the CDR3 is given as TCRdb lists it. The chain uses TRBV30 and TRBJ1-1; the tabulated D call, TRBD1, remains unverified against the DNA. CDR1 GTSNPN and CDR2 SVGIG come from the germline V gene (reference sequence). The CDR3 is 11 amino acids long, termini counted. The CDR3 region is CACPRDTEVFS.

Comment on this clonotype: A much bigger clone sits one base away, suggesting this may be a read error. This chain joins TRBV29-1 and TRBJ2-7; TRBD1 aligns across 8 bases. V lost 5 bases, J lost 3 bases, and 9 bases stayed unmatched. The length of the CDR3 is 14 residues. Germline loops: CDR1 SQVTM, CDR2 ANQGSEA. In DNA, the CDR3 is TGCAGCGTTAGACCGAGACAGGGGAGCTACGAGCAGTACTTC. This encodes CSVRPRQGSYEQYF.